Presented here are 21 T cell receptor beta chains from one specimen sequenced in a study of cytomegalovirus exposure and HLA in healthy donors. PCR employed 60 Vbeta and 13 Jbeta primers. Sequencing was performed with immunoSEQ multiplex PCR; in TCRdb, only in-frame clones are kept and a portion is missing. The sample has 140,000 to 150,000 clones; almost 85% are singletons. Sequencing used PBMCs. These receptors all come from a woman aged 55-69 years in good health and CMV-seropositive.

This chain joins TRBV6-1 and TRBJ2-3, with D uncertain. This CDR3 region has 13 residues. Germline CDR1 reads MNHNS; CDR2 reads SASEGT. Trimming shortened V by 2 bases and J by 4 bases, and 7 bases separated the two germline ends. The CDR3 reads CASSEPGSDTQYF. In DNA form, the CDR3 reads TGTGCCAGCAGTGAACCAGGATCAGATACGCAGTATTTT.

The chain links TRBV10-3 to TRBJ2-1, with 8 bases identical to TRBD2. V lost 10 bases to trimming and J lost 0 bases; unmatched junction nucleotides: 5. The CDR3 totals 14 residues. Germline assignment: CDR1 ENHRY and CDR2 SYGVKD. CDR3 residues: CATGGTSSYNEQFF. CDR3 nucleotides: TGTGCCACCGGGGGGACTAGCTCCTACAATGAGCAGTTCTTC.

CDR3 sequence: CASSPRGPGELFF. DNA for the CDR3: TGTGCCAGCAGCCCCAGGGGTCCCGGGGAGCTGTTTTTT. This sequence joins TRBV5-4 and TRBJ2-2, with a possible D match to TRBD1 (6 bases). The CDR3 sequence is 13 residues long. V was cut by 4 bases and J by 6 bases, with 10 bases left in between. Germline values: CDR1 SGHNT, CDR2 YYREEE (reference sequence).

V is TRBV19 and J is TRBJ2-7, with 9 bases identical to TRBD1. CDR1 and CDR2 from the germline V gene are LNHDA and SQIVND (reference sequence). The CDR3 length is 14 residues. After removal of 5 bases from V and 5 bases from J, the junction contained 7 bases not matched to a gene. CDR3 in amino acids: CASSWGDRANEQYF. For the CDR3, the DNA is TGTGCCAGTAGTTGGGGGGACAGGGCGAACGAGCAGTACTTC.

In its sample, this clone ranks as medium-sized (0.01 to 0.1%). The V gene is TRBV4-3, the J gene TRBJ1-1; possibly TRBD1 for D (5 bases). CDR3 length equals 13 residues. Germline V gene lookup returns CDR1 LGHNA and CDR2 YSLEER. V was pared by 2 bases and J by 1 base, with 5 bases between. The CDR3 is CASSQTGNTEAFF. The CDR3 region has the DNA TGCGCCAGCAGCCAAACAGGGAACACTGAAGCTTTCTTT.

The chain combines TRBV27 with TRBJ2-3; D may be TRBD2 (6 bases). The V end lost 5 bases, the J end lost 6 bases, and 18 bases lay between the germline ends. The CDR3 loop spans 15 amino acids. CDR1 and CDR2 (germline): MNHEY, SMNVEV (reference sequence). CDR3 residues: CASSPLGFGGDTQYF. The CDR3 nucleotides read TGTGCCAGCAGTCCTTTAGGCTTTGGGGGGGATACGCAGTATTTT.

The rearrangement links TRBV5-1 to TRBJ2-6; D perhaps matches TRBD1 (7 bases). This CDR3 region has 18 residues. The ends were cut back, 0 bases at V and 4 bases at J, with 17 bases in the middle. The germline V gene encodes CDR1 SGHRS and CDR2 YFSETQ. CDR3 amino acids: CASSLVGRGVGGANVLTF. The CDR3 bases are TGCGCCAGCAGCTTGGTCGGCAGGGGGGTAGGGGGGGCCAACGTCCTGACTTTC.

V usage is TRBV19 and J usage is TRBJ1-2; tentatively, D is TRBD1 (5 bases). The CDR3 runs to 13 residues. Germline V lookup: CDR1 LNHDA, CDR2 SQIVND (reference sequence). Trimming left V 6 bases short and J 2 bases short, with 10 bases between. CDR3 in DNA: TGTGCCAGTAGAGCGACAGACAACTATGGCTACACCTTC. Translation gives CASRATDNYGYTF.

CDR3 loop: CASSPRGPETQYF. CDR3 DNA: TGTGCCAGCAGCCCAAGGGGCCCGGAGACCCAGTACTTC. This rearrangement joins TRBV7-9 to TRBJ2-5, with D maybe TRBD1 (5 bases). The CDR3 loop spans 13 amino acids. V lost 5 bases and J lost 5, with 12 bases in between. Germline V gene data show CDR1 as SEHNR and CDR2 as FQNEAQ (reference sequence).

The gene calls are TRBV5-6 and TRBJ1-1, with TRBD1 matching 7 bases. The CDR3 runs to 18 residues. V lost 5 bases and J lost 2; bases outside the gene matches: 18. The germline V gene has CDR1 SGHDT and CDR2 YYEEEE. The CDR3 nucleotides are TGTGCCAGCAGGTCACTCGTTGGAGGGGGCTTAAAAAACACTGAAGCTTTCTTT. Amino acids: CASRSLVGGGLKNTEAFF.

The rearrangement joins TRBV13 to TRBJ2-7; a weak D match, TRBD1 (5 bases). CDR3 length: 13 amino acids. Germline V lookup: CDR1 PRHDT, CDR2 FYEKMQ (reference sequence). V gave up 3 bases and J gave up 6 bases, with 12 bases separating them. For the CDR3, the DNA is TGTGCCAGCAGCTTGGGGTCAGGGTCCGAGCAGTACTTC. Translating it yields CASSLGSGSEQYF.

J is TRBJ1-3 and V is TRBV10-3; maybe TRBD1 (5 bases). Germline loops: CDR1 ENHRY, CDR2 SYGVKD. The CDR3 is 13 amino acids. The germline V and J ends were trimmed by 4 bases and 4 bases, with 8 bases remaining between them. The CDR3: CAISATAGNTIYF. CDR3 DNA: TGTGCCATCAGTGCGACAGCAGGAAACACCATATATTTT.

The CDR3 reads CASSLSTGVATEAFF. The CDR3 DNA reads as TGTGCCAGCAGTTTAAGCACAGGGGTGGCCACTGAAGCTTTCTTT. This sequence joins TRBV27 and TRBJ1-1; TRBD1 matches at 7 bases. CDR1 and CDR2 from the germline V gene are MNHEY and SMNVEV (reference sequence). The CDR3 runs to 15 residues. The V gene end was trimmed by 2 bases and the J gene end by 4 bases; junction bases not matched to a gene: 7.

The chain uses TRBV9 and TRBJ2-7; TRBD1 matches 10 bases. In germline, CDR1 is SGDLS, CDR2 YYNGEE. The CDR3 runs 14 residues. After removal of 3 bases from V and 5 bases from J, the junction contained 5 bases not matched to a gene. In nucleotides, the CDR3 is TGTGCCAGCAGCGAGACAGGGGGCAACCACGAGCAGTACTTC. It encodes CASSETGGNHEQYF. The entire variable domain, with the rest obtained from reference TRBV9 and TRBJ2-7, is as follows: DSGVTQTPKHLITATGQRVTLRCSPRSGDLSVYWYQQSLDQGLQFLIQYYNGEERAKGNILERFSAQQFPDLHSELNLSSLELGDSALYFCASSETGGNHEQYFGPGTRLTVT.

V and J are TRBV5-4 and TRBJ1-1; 7 bases line up with TRBD1. The ends lost 0 bases at V and 1 base at J; junction bases unmatched: 0. Germline V CDR1 and CDR2: SGHNT, YYREEE (reference sequence). The CDR3 contains 14 residues. Written as DNA, the CDR3 is TGTGCCAGCAGCTTGGACAGGGGGAACACTGAAGCTTTCTTT. It translates to CASSLDRGNTEAFF.

This chain uses TRBV11-2 with TRBJ2-3; 15 bases are a match to TRBD2. The CDR3 consists of 17 residues. Germline CDR1 and CDR2: SGHAT and FQNNGV. Germline trimming cut 3 bases from V and 4 bases from J; bases unmatched to any gene: 5. The chain's CDR3 is CASSFRTSGGGPDTQYF. The CDR3 DNA is TGTGCCAGCAGCTTTCGGACTAGCGGGGGGGGCCCAGATACGCAGTATTTT.

The chain combines TRBV6-5 with TRBJ1-5; D not certain. V was shortened by 5 bases and J by 6 bases, with 17 bases between the two germline ends. The CDR3 contains 15 residues. Germline values: CDR1 MNHEY, CDR2 SVGAGI. The CDR3 here is CASSTRSPPGQPQHF. DNA for the CDR3: TGTGCCAGCAGTACTCGGTCTCCCCCCGGTCAGCCCCAGCATTTT.

The rearrangement joins TRBV14 to TRBJ2-3; 10 bases fit TRBD1. The CDR3 contains 16 residues. Germline trimming cut 5 bases from V and 3 bases from J; bases unmatched to any gene: 8. Germline CDR1 SGHDN, CDR2 FVKESK. For the CDR3, the DNA is TGTGCCAGCAGCTACCGGGACAGGGGCCGGACAGATACGCAGTATTTT. Encoded protein: CASSYRDRGRTDTQYF.

CDR3 sequence: CASGAAMNTEAFF. As DNA, the CDR3 is TGTGCCAGCGGGGCGGCCATGAACACTGAAGCTTTCTTT. The chain couples TRBV28 to TRBJ1-1, with D maybe TRBD1 (5 bases). Germline assignment: CDR1 MDHEN and CDR2 SYDVKM. The CDR3 length is 13 residues. Trimming took 8 bases from V and 0 from J, leaving 10 bases between them.

This chain uses TRBV5-6 with TRBJ1-2; 7 bases are a match to TRBD1. From germline, CDR1 is SGHDT and CDR2 YYEEEE. V was clipped by 3 bases and J by 10 bases; unmatched bases: 6. This CDR3 comprises 12 residues. CDR3 in amino acids: CASSSDRTSYTF. The CDR3 DNA follows: TGTGCCAGCAGCTCGGACAGGACCTCCTACACCTTC. The entire variable domain, with the rest obtained from reference TRBV5-6 and TRBJ1-2, is as follows: DAGVTQSPTHLIKTRGQQVTLRCSPKSGHDTVSWYQQALGQGPQFIFQYYEEEERQRGNFPDRFSGHQFPNYSSELNVNALLLGDSALYLCASSSDRTSYTFGSGTRLTVV.

The gene calls are TRBV5-4 and TRBJ2-7; 10 nucleotides line up with TRBD2. Trimming took 4 bases from V and 1 from J; bases not matched to a gene: 8. Germline V lookup: CDR1 SGHNT, CDR2 YYREEE (reference sequence). This CDR3 comprises 16 residues. CDR3 sequence (DNA): TGTGCCAGCAGCGGGTCCCGGACTAGCGGATCCTACGAGCAGTACTTC. Protein sequence: CASSGSRTSGSYEQYF.